These T cell receptor beta chains were read from a single sample in a study of shared T cell receptors in the human thymus. Repertoires were generated with immunoSEQ multiplex PCR, while TCRdb's copy carries only in-frame clones and drops some. The sample has under 700,000 clones; about 84% are singletons. This sample was also put to use in a study of human thymus T cells.

Material: thymocytes. All receptors come from a boy less than two years old with a congenital heart defect. The CDR3 runs from the conserved cysteine through the conserved F or W. D genes are given only for firm matches. Only part of the rows carry a size: once, few, many, or a class if the clone is expanded.

j_call clone_size v_call d_call cdr3_aa cdr3_nt
TRBJ1-1 NA TRBV2 NA CASSAQGNTEAFF TGTGCCAGCAGTGCACAGGGGAACACTGAAGCTTTCTTT
TRBJ1-2 NA TRBV5-1 NA CATSPREAAVYGYTF TGCGCCACCAGCCCCAGGGAGGCGGCGGTCTATGGCTACACCTTC
TRBJ1-2 once TRBV18 NA CASSTVTGSNYGYTF TGTGCCAGCTCCACTGTGACAGGATCTAACTATGGCTACACCTTC
TRBJ1-2 NA TRBV9 NA CASSGTVIYGYTF TGTGCCAGCAGCGGTACAGTTATCTATGGCTACACCTTC
TRBJ2-7 once TRBV5-1 NA CASSLERVYEQYF TGCGCCAGCAGCTTGGAACGGGTCTACGAGCAGTACTTC
TRBJ1-5 NA TRBV19 NA CASSIPSYSNQPQHF TGTGCCAGTAGTATTCCGTCCTATAGCAATCAGCCCCAGCATTTT
TRBJ2-7 NA TRBV27 TRBD1 CASRHPGQGNYEQYF TGTGCCAGCAGACATCCGGGACAGGGAAACTACGAGCAGTACTTC
TRBJ2-3 NA TRBV21-1 NA CASSKGRDRGTDTQYF TGTGCCAGCAGCAAAGGACGGGACAGGGGCACAGATACGCAGTATTTT
TRBJ2-1 NA TRBV6-4 TRBD2 CASSDGGTSGSSEQFF TGTGCCAGCAGTGACGGCGGGACTAGCGGTAGCAGTGAGCAGTTCTTC
TRBJ2-7 NA TRBV27 NA CASRDSASSYEQYF TGTGCCAGCAGGGACAGCGCGAGCTCCTACGAGCAGTACTTC
TRBJ2-7 NA TRBV27 TRBD2 CASSLFSLVGRAASGFGKEQYF TGTGCCAGCAGTTTATTTAGCCTAGTCGGCAGGGCGGCTAGCGGGTTCGGTAAGGAGCAGTACTTC
TRBJ2-7 once TRBV30 TRBD2 CAWSWGTSSSEQYF TGTGCCTGGAGTTGGGGGACTAGCTCAAGCGAGCAGTACTTC
TRBJ2-7 NA TRBV6-5 NA CASIGGPYEQYF TGTGCCAGTATCGGGGGTCCCTACGAGCAGTACTTC
TRBJ1-4 NA TRBV4-3 NA CASSQGGGATNEKLFF TGCGCCAGCAGCCAAGGCGGTGGAGCAACTAATGAAAAACTGTTTTTT
TRBJ2-7 NA TRBV27 TRBD2 CASSLAGGHYEQYF TGTGCCAGCAGTTTAGCGGGAGGACACTACGAGCAGTACTTC
TRBJ2-5 NA TRBV21-1 NA CASSAHRGASGRVGETQYF TGTGCCAGCAGCGCCCACAGAGGGGCTAGCGGGAGAGTGGGGGAGACCCAGTACTTC
TRBJ2-7 NA TRBV5-1 TRBD2 CASSLIGLVGEQYF TGCGCCAGCAGTTTAATTGGACTAGTGGGGGAGCAGTACTTC
TRBJ2-3 NA TRBV11-2 TRBD2 CASRLLPGLAATDTQYF TGTGCCAGCAGACTTCTCCCGGGACTAGCGGCCACAGATACGCAGTATTTT
TRBJ1-2 NA TRBV19 TRBD1 CASRTGGTKGYTF TGTGCCAGTAGGACAGGGGGCACGAAAGGCTACACCTTC
TRBJ2-5 NA TRBV5-6 TRBD2 CASSRTSGSQETQYF TGTGCCAGCAGCCGGACTAGCGGGAGCCAAGAGACCCAGTACTTC
TRBJ1-3 NA TRBV4-2 NA CASSQRGGAGGNTIYF TGTGCCAGCAGCCAGCGGGGAGGGGCAGGGGGAAACACCATATATTTT
TRBJ1-1 NA TRBV6-5 NA CASKPDPGNTEAFF TGTGCCAGCAAACCCGACCCGGGGAACACTGAAGCTTTCTTT
TRBJ1-2 NA TRBV28 NA CASSLSGTPQSLCYTF TGTGCCAGCAGTTTATCCGGGACACCGCAATCCCTATGCTACACCTTC
TRBJ1-3 NA TRBV20-1 NA CSATRGNTIYF TGCAGTGCTACGAGGGGAAACACCATATATTTT
TRBJ2-1 NA TRBV6-4 TRBD2 CASSDSASGAPGNEQFF TGTGCCAGCAGTGACTCGGCTAGCGGGGCTCCGGGGAATGAGCAGTTCTTC
TRBJ1-4 NA TRBV11-3 NA CASSLESGEKLFF TGTGCCAGCAGCTTAGAATCAGGGGAGAAACTGTTTTTT
TRBJ2-7 NA TRBV15 NA CATSRDGRGSSYEQYF TGTGCCACCAGCAGAGATGGCCGGGGGAGCTCCTACGAGCAGTACTTC
TRBJ2-7 once TRBV5-1 TRBD2 CASSPERGALEQYF TGCGCCAGCAGCCCGGAGCGGGGGGCTTTGGAGCAGTACTTC
TRBJ2-3 NA TRBV29-1 TRBD2 CSVLRWVGLAGVTDTQYF TGCAGCGTCCTCAGATGGGTGGGACTAGCGGGAGTGACAGATACGCAGTATTTT
TRBJ2-7 NA TRBV27 NA CASSLGGDGFYEQYF TGTGCCAGCAGTTTAGGAGGGGATGGATTCTACGAGCAGTACTTC
TRBJ2-7 NA TRBV7-2 TRBD2 CASSRSGRAENEQYF TGTGCCAGCAGCCGGAGCGGGAGGGCGGAAAACGAGCAGTACTTC
TRBJ1-3 NA TRBV5-1 NA CASSFNQGSSGNTIYF TGCGCCAGCAGCTTCAACCAGGGCAGCTCTGGAAACACCATATATTTT
TRBJ1-2 NA TRBV5-4 NA CASSLRGGGYTF TGTGCCAGCAGCTTGCGGGGAGGCGGCTACACCTTC
TRBJ2-1 NA TRBV6-6 NA CASRPRQLSVDNEQFF TGTGCCAGCAGACCGAGGCAGCTTTCGGTAGACAATGAGCAGTTCTTC
TRBJ2-5 NA TRBV9 TRBD2 CASSPEGLVEETQYF TGTGCCAGCAGTCCAGAGGGACTAGTCGAGGAGACCCAGTACTTC
TRBJ1-5 NA TRBV2 NA CASSEKKGHSNQPQHF TGTGCCAGCAGTGAAAAGAAGGGACATAGCAATCAGCCCCAGCATTTT
TRBJ2-2 few TRBV19 TRBD2 CASSSLAGKVELFF TGTGCCAGTAGTTCACTAGCGGGAAAGGTGGAGCTGTTTTTT